The present T cell receptor beta chain was sequenced within a study of T-cell reconstitution after alpha-beta-depleted transplantation in children. The J segment lost 2 bases and the V segment lost 1 base, leaving 2 bases of the junction unmatched. CDR1 and CDR2 (germline): LGHNA, YSLEER. The CDR3 contains 15 residues. Molecular barcoding with unique molecular identifiers was used for the TCRbeta library. MiXCR, run by TCRdb on the PCR reads, gives a single entry per CDR3 protein. The repertoire holds around 680,000 distinct CDR3 sequences, with 16% as singletons. V is TRBV4-3 and J is TRBJ2-1; TRBD1 matches at 7 bases. The sequence was obtained from a human donor who donated a stem cell graft to a child with acute myeloid leukemia. Specimen: PBMCs from the stem cell graft donor, collected from the stem cell graft. This CDR3 reads CASSQGQGAYNEQFF. The CDR3 region has the DNA TGCGCCAGCAGCCAAGGACAGGGAGCCTACAATGAGCAGTTCTTC.